This T cell receptor (beta chain) was observed in a study of prognosis after radiotherapy for stage I lung cancer. Study-wide background: Stage I non-small cell lung cancer patients were enrolled between 2018 and 2019. The study, taken as a whole, reports: Shannon entropy (measured after stereotactic body radiation therapy) was lower in patients who went on to develop distant metastases.

This clonotype was seen many times. What it recognizes is unknown. Using two-round multiplex PCR, the authors amplified TCR beta CDR3 from genomic DNA. Initially, in first-round PCR, primers specific to each TRBV and TRBJ gene were used. TCRdb used MiXCR to reprocess the multiplex PCR reads, holding one entry per CDR3 protein. This table holds approximately 28,000 distinct CDR3 sequences, roughly 40% found once. The CDR3 contains 14 residues. Deletions cut 1 base from V and 6 bases from J, with 15 bases between. Germline values: CDR1 GTSNPN, CDR2 SVGIG (reference sequence). This rearrangement joins TRBV30 to TRBJ1-1, with D uncertain. This sequence was found in a donor over 45 with non-small cell lung cancer. The material was PBMCs, obtained before or after stereotactic body radiation therapy (not recorded which). The CDR3 loop reads CAWSAPPTVAEAFF. The CDR3 nucleotides read TGTGCCTGGAGTGCCCCTCCGACTGTTGCTGAAGCTTTCTTT. Filled out from reference TRBV30 and TRBJ1-1, the complete variable domain reads SQTIHQWPATLVQPVGSPLSLECTVEGTSNPNLYWYRQAAGRGLQLLFYSVGIGQISSEVPQNLSASRPQDRQFILSSKKLLLSDSGFYLCAWSAPPTVAEAFFGQGTRLTVV.